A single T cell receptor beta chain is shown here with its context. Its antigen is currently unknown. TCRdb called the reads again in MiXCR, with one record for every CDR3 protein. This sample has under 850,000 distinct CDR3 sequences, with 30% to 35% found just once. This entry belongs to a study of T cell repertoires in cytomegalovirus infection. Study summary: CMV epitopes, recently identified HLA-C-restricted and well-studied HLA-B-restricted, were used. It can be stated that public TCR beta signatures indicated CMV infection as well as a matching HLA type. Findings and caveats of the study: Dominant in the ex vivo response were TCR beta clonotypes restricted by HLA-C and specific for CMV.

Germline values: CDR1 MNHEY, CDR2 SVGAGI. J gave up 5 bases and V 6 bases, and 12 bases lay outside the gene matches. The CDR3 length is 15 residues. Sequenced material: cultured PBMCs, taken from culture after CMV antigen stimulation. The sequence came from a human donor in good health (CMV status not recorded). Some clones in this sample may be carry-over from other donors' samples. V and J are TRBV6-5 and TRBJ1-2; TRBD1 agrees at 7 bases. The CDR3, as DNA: TGTGCCAGCAGGCCCCTGGGGACAGATATATATGGCTACACCTTC. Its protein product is CASRPLGTDIYGYTF.